The 3 T cell receptor beta chains below all came from one sample that was sequenced in a study of CD8 T cells in ankylosing spondylitis. TCRdb fed the 5' RACE reads into MiXCR, producing one record per CDR3 protein. The table records 250,000 or so distinct CDR3 sequences, roughly 10% of them present only once. The material sequenced was blood, either unsorted or a sorted T cell fraction (not recorded which). The source of these receptors is a male donor with ankylosing spondylitis or in good health (not recorded which).

In this sample, this clonotype turned up many times. The chain recombines TRBV6-5 with TRBJ2-2, with 8 bases fitting TRBD2. The V and J ends lost 0 bases and 5 bases, in that order; junction bases with no gene match: 8. The CDR3 is 17 residues long. The germline V gene has CDR1 MNHEY and CDR2 SVGAGI. The CDR3 DNA reads as TGTGCCAGCAGTTACTCGAATGCTCTAGCGGGTACCGGGGAGCTGTTTTTT. Its protein product is CASSYSNALAGTGELFF.

This clonotype came up many times. The rearrangement uses TRBV20-1 and TRBJ2-4; the match to TRBD1 covers 9 bases. Germline values: CDR1 DFQATT, CDR2 SNEGSKA (reference sequence). This CDR3 has 14 amino acids. The ends lost 6 bases at V and 8 bases at J; junction bases unmatched: 11. CDR3 DNA sequence: TGCAGTGCCGTTCACAGGGGGCGAGGGGACATTCAGTACTTC. This encodes CSAVHRGRGDIQYF.

Only a few counts were recorded for this clonotype. The chain joins TRBV20-1 to TRBJ2-7; D remains ambiguous. The germline CDR1 and CDR2 sequences are DFQATT and SNEGSKA (reference sequence). V dropped 0 bases and J dropped 4 bases, with 7 bases sitting between them. There are 12 residues in the CDR3. The CDR3 sequence: CSARDPVYEQYF. The CDR3 DNA reads as TGCAGTGCTAGAGATCCCGTTTACGAGCAGTACTTC.